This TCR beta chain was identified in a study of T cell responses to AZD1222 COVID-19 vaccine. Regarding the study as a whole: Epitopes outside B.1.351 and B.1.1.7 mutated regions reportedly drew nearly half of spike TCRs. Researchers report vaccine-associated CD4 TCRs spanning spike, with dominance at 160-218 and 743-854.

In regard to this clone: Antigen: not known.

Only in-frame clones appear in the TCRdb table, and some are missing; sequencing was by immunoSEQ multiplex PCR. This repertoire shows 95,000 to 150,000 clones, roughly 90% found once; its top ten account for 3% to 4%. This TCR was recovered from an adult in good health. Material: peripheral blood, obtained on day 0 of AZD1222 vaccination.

CDR3 DNA: TGTGCCAGCAGCTCACGGGACTATGGCTACACCTTC. Its translation: CASSSRDYGYTF. The chain uses TRBV25-1 and TRBJ1-2; D uncertain. V was clipped by 6 bases and J by 3 bases, with 8 bases between them. CDR1 MGHDK and CDR2 SYGVNS come from the germline V gene. The CDR3 runs to 12 residues.